This TCR beta chain derives from a study of CD8 T cells in Susac syndrome. The T cells that were sequenced for TCR beta were CD8+ and CD4+ cells from blood. An input of 0.5 to 1 ug of RNA was subjected to reverse transcription using random hexamers. Amplification of TCR beta CDR3 by immunoSEQ multiplex PCR spanned 54 Vbeta and 13 Jbeta. TCRdb redid the calling of the immunoSEQ multiplex PCR reads with MiXCR, one entry per CDR3 protein. Of about 120,000 distinct CDR3 sequences listed, 85% to 95% are singletons. V was clipped by 4 bases and J by 3 bases; unmatched bases: 5. The CDR3 runs to 14 residues. Germline loops: CDR1 KGHSH, CDR2 LQKENI.

The clonotype originates from a human donor in good health. Sequences were obtained from CD8+ T cells from PBMCs. The V gene is TRBV18, the J gene TRBJ2-7; TRBD2 agrees at 8 bases. The CDR3 nucleotides read TGTGCCAGCTCACGCGGGGGGCGAAACTACGAGCAGTACTTC. Translated, it gives CASSRGGRNYEQYF.